This record looks at one T cell receptor beta chain sequence and its context. The CDR3 consists of 17 residues. The V end was cut by 3 bases, the J end by 4 bases, with 22 bases between. CDR1 and CDR2 from the germline V gene are KGHSH and LQKENI. The sample comes from a study of T cell responses to AZD1222 COVID-19 vaccine. Repertoires were generated with immunoSEQ multiplex PCR, while TCRdb's copy carries only in-frame clones and drops some. This table has 100,000 or so clones, around nine tenths appearing once. The chain couples TRBV18 to TRBJ2-7, with D perhaps matching TRBD1 (6 bases). This sequence originates from an adult in good health. The sequencing here drew on peripheral blood, taken on day 0 of AZD1222 vaccination. CDR3 nucleotides: TGTGCCAGCTCACCTCCCTTCGAGGGGACAAGGTGGTACGAGCAGTACTTC. This translates into CASSPPFEGTRWYEQYF.